The rows below give T cell receptor beta chains drawn from one sample of a study of T cell changes during pregnancy in multiple sclerosis. TCRdb's copy holds only in-frame clones and misses some; the assay was immunoSEQ multiplex PCR. The table has about 31,000 clones, roughly 86% seen once; the top ten hold about 8%. The sample here was CD8+ T cells from peripheral blood mononuclear cells, taken before pregnancy. These receptors were taken from a female donor with multiple sclerosis, enrolled in a pregnancy study. Each CDR3 is given with its conserved first and last residue. D genes are given only for firm matches. Not every row has a clone size; where given, it reads once, few, many or a size class.

J gene,D gene,V gene,clone size,CDR3 protein,CDR3 DNA
TRBJ2-1,TRBD2,TRBV4-3,-,CASSQDLGSGGVNEQFF,TGCGCCAGCAGCCAAGATCTGGGTAGCGGGGGGGTTAATGAGCAGTTCTTC
TRBJ1-1,-,TRBV30,-,CAYKNTEAFF,TGTGCCTATAAGAACACTGAAGCTTTCTTT
TRBJ2-1,TRBD1,TRBV19,-,CASSIILIGQGYNEQFF,TGTGCCAGTAGTATTATCCTTATTGGACAGGGGTACAATGAGCAGTTCTTC
TRBJ1-1,-,TRBV28,-,CASSSIMDTEAFF,TGTGCCAGCAGTTCTATTATGGACACTGAAGCTTTCTTT
TRBJ1-1,-,TRBV6-5,-,CASSPQGNTEAFF,TGTGCCAGCAGCCCACAGGGGAACACTGAAGCTTTCTTT
TRBJ1-1,-,TRBV27,-,CASSLRGEAFF,TGTGCCAGCAGTTTACGGGGGGAAGCTTTCTTT
TRBJ1-2,-,TRBV7-8,-,CASSLRQGTNYGYTF,TGTGCCAGCAGCTTACGGCAGGGGACAAACTATGGCTACACCTTC
TRBJ2-5,-,TRBV5-5,-,CASSPSTGEETQYF,TGTGCCAGCAGCCCATCGACAGGAGAAGAGACCCAGTACTTC
TRBJ2-3,TRBD2,TRBV13,-,CASSSTTRGELNTDTQYF,TGTGCCAGCAGCTCAACCACGCGGGGGGAACTCAACACAGATACGCAGTATTTT
TRBJ1-4,TRBD1,TRBV5-4,-,CASSFNQGTGREKLFF,TGTGCCAGCAGCTTCAACCAAGGGACAGGGCGCGAAAAACTGTTTTTT
TRBJ1-3,-,TRBV13,-,CASSLGGDGNTIYF,TGTGCCAGCAGCTTAGGAGGAGACGGAAACACCATATATTTT
TRBJ2-3,TRBD2,TRBV6-6,-,CASSYSTSVDTQYF,TGTGCCAGCAGTTACTCGACTAGCGTTGATACGCAGTATTTT
TRBJ2-1,TRBD2,TRBV5-6,-,CASSLPPSGEDNEQFF,TGTGCCAGCAGCTTGCCGCCTAGCGGGGAAGACAATGAGCAGTTCTTC
TRBJ1-2,TRBD1,TRBV4-1,-,CASSPYSGTGPNYGYTF,TGCGCCAGCAGCCCCTACTCCGGGACAGGGCCAAACTATGGCTACACCTTC
TRBJ2-1,TRBD1,TRBV5-6,once,CASSSDRETYNEQFF,TGTGCCAGCAGTTCTGACAGGGAGACCTACAATGAGCAGTTCTTC
TRBJ2-7,-,TRBV27,once,CASSLTQGPYEQYF,TGTGCCAGCAGTTTAACGCAGGGGCCCTACGAGCAGTACTTC
TRBJ2-3,-,TRBV5-4,once,CASSLDEGGSTDTQYF,TGTGCCAGCAGCTTGGATGAGGGAGGATCCACAGATACGCAGTATTTT
TRBJ2-7,-,TRBV29-1,-,CSVDRGLPPYEQYF,TGCAGCGTTGACAGGGGCCTCCCCCCCTACGAGCAGTACTTC
TRBJ2-3,TRBD1,TRBV6-4,many,CASSDSAGGADTQYF,TGTGCCAGCAGTGACTCCGCAGGGGGCGCAGATACGCAGTATTTT
TRBJ2-1,TRBD2,TRBV7-9,-,CASSLAGGRRESYNEQFF,TGTGCCAGCAGTCTAGCGGGGGGCAGACGAGAATCCTACAATGAGCAGTTCTTC
TRBJ2-1,-,TRBV27,once,CASSRTDYNEQFF,TGTGCCAGCAGTCGGACTGATTACAATGAGCAGTTCTTC
TRBJ2-7,TRBD2,TRBV5-1,medium-sized,CASSLVGGRAGDSYEQYF,TGCGCCAGCAGCTTGGTCGGGGGTCGGGCGGGAGACTCCTACGAGCAGTACTTC
TRBJ1-3,-,TRBV6-1,-,CASSDDPTWSQYSGNTIYF,TGTGCCAGCAGTGATGATCCCACCTGGAGTCAGTACTCTGGAAACACCATATATTTT
TRBJ1-5,TRBD1,TRBV13,-,CASSLSGTGGIQPQHF,TGTGCCAGCAGCTTAAGCGGGACAGGAGGCATTCAGCCCCAGCATTTT
TRBJ1-1,TRBD1,TRBV19,-,CASSPRQGLYTEAFF,TGTGCCAGTAGTCCTCGACAGGGCTTGTACACTGAAGCTTTCTTT
TRBJ2-2,-,TRBV6-5,-,CASGGDGVNTGELFF,TGTGCCAGCGGTGGTGACGGGGTGAACACCGGGGAGCTGTTTTTT